A single sample gave rise to the 10 T cell receptor beta chains below, sequenced in a study of T cell responses to AZD1222 COVID-19 vaccine. This table comes from immunoSEQ multiplex PCR, and its TCRdb copy is limited to in-frame clones, with some not included. The sample carries 45,000 to 55,000 clones, approximately 79% recorded once. The sample in question was peripheral blood, obtained on day 0 of MenACWY control vaccination. These receptors were taken from an adult in good health.

The chain has TRBV4-1 and TRBJ1-6; 8 bases are a match to TRBD1. Germline CDR1 MGHRA, CDR2 YSYEKL. The CDR3 is made up of 14 amino acids. After removal of 4 bases from V and 10 bases from J, the junction contained 6 bases not matched to a gene. Here the CDR3 reads CASSPGQGYSPLHF. CDR3 in DNA: TGCGCCAGCAGCCCAGGACAGGGATACTCACCCCTCCACTTT.

This clone appeared a single time. CDR3 protein: CASSERGSVNQPQHF. CDR3 coding DNA: TGTGCCAGCAGTGAACGAGGGAGTGTGAATCAGCCCCAGCATTTT. This chain uses TRBV6-1 with TRBJ1-5; unclear D gene. V gave up 2 bases and J gave up 4 bases, with 12 bases separating them. Germline V gene data show CDR1 as MNHNS and CDR2 as SASEGT. This CDR3 contains 15 residues.

The chain carries TRBV5-1 and TRBJ2-3; D possibly corresponds to TRBD1 (6 bases). This CDR3 is built from 14 residues. Germline V gives CDR1 SGHRS, CDR2 YFSETQ. The V end was cut by 3 bases, the J end by 0 bases, with 8 bases between. The CDR3 protein is CASSWDTSTDTQYF. The CDR3 bases are TGCGCCAGCAGCTGGGACACAAGCACAGATACGCAGTATTTT.

The chain couples TRBV10-3 to TRBJ1-5; TRBD1 is a possible D gene (5 bases). The CDR3 is 15 amino acids. Germline V gives CDR1 ENHRY, CDR2 SYGVKD. V shed 8 bases and J shed 2 bases, with 16 bases lying between them. CDR3 DNA sequence: TGTGCCATCGCCGCCCAGGGAGGGGGCAATCAGCCCCAGCATTTT. Translation: CAIAAQGGGNQPQHF.

V is TRBV5-1 and J is TRBJ1-1, with TRBD1 matching over 8 bases. V trimming: 3 bases; J trimming: 1 base; junction bases outside the gene matches: 5. Germline values: CDR1 SGHRS, CDR2 YFSETQ. This CDR3 has 15 amino acids. CDR3 bases: TGCGCCAGCAGCTCTCAGGGGGCGGCGAACACTGAAGCTTTCTTT. Translated: CASSSQGAANTEAFF.

The chain combines TRBV2 with TRBJ1-5; D may be TRBD1 (5 bases). Germline V gene sequence: CDR1 SNHLY, CDR2 FYNNEI. Trimming cost V 2 bases and J 6 bases, with 11 bases left between them. CDR3 length: 14 residues. CDR3: CASSEIAGPQPQHF. Here the CDR3 DNA reads TGTGCCAGCAGTGAAATTGCAGGGCCTCAGCCCCAGCATTTT.

This chain connects TRBV14 to TRBJ1-4; D is uncertain. The germline gives CDR1 SGHDN, CDR2 FVKESK. The V end was cut by 4 bases, the J end by 8 bases, with 23 bases between. This CDR3 contains 17 residues. This CDR3 reads CASSPSHRSGRKEKLFF. In DNA form, the CDR3 reads TGTGCCAGCAGCCCTTCTCATCGATCGGGGAGGAAAGAAAAACTGTTTTTT.

This sequence joins TRBV7-2 and TRBJ2-5; D not resolved. Germline values: CDR1 SGHTA, CDR2 FQGNSA. Trimming stripped 1 base from V and 0 bases from J, with 3 bases between. The CDR3 is made up of 13 amino acids. CDR3 DNA: TGTGCCAGCAGCTTAGGCTACCAAGAGACCCAGTACTTC. As protein: CASSLGYQETQYF.

The gene calls are TRBV6-5 and TRBJ2-4; TRBD2 matches 7 bases. V dropped 6 bases and J dropped 1; count of bases not matched to a gene: 6. This CDR3 has 15 residues. The V gene's germline CDR1 is MNHEY and CDR2 SVGAGI. CDR3 nucleotides: TGTGCCAGCAGCAAGGGAGGGGCGGCCAAAAACATTCAGTACTTC. Translation: CASSKGGAAKNIQYF.

The chain joins TRBV19 to TRBJ1-5; D may be TRBD1 (6 bases). CDR3 size: 13 residues. Germline CDR1 LNHDA, CDR2 SQIVND (reference sequence). V lost 4 bases, J lost 11 bases, and 15 bases lay in between. CDR3 DNA: TGTGCCAGTAGTAACAGGGCCCGAGGGACCCAGCATTTT. Its protein product is CASSNRARGTQHF.